Listed below are T cell receptor beta chains from one sample, sequenced in a study of blood T cell repertoires in COVID-19. Data came from immunoSEQ multiplex PCR; TCRdb stores just in-frame clones and leaves some out. Among 200,000 to 250,000 clones, about 85% were seen once, and the ten largest hold about 10%. Sequencing was performed on PBMCs or T cells enriched from blood (not recorded which). These receptors all come from a man aged 25-45 years who had recovered from COVID-19. CDR3s include the opening cysteine and the closing phenylalanine or tryptophan. D genes are given only for firm matches. Size values are once, few and many counts, or a class for expanded clones, and some rows have none.

v_call	d_call	j_call	clone_size	cdr3_nt	cdr3_aa
TRBV7-9	-	TRBJ2-7	-	TGTGCCAGTGGCGGAACCTACGAGCAGTACTTC	CASGGTYEQYF
TRBV2	-	TRBJ2-5	few	TGTGCCAGCAGTGTCTTAGAAACCCAGTACTTC	CASSVLETQYF
TRBV10-3	TRBD1	TRBJ1-2	-	TGTGCCATCAGCCAAGGGACAGGGAACTATGGCTACACCTTC	CAISQGTGNYGYTF
TRBV7-6	-	TRBJ1-1	-	TGTGCCAGCAGCTCCGGAGGGGTCTGGACTGAAGCTTTCTTT	CASSSGGVWTEAFF
TRBV5-1	TRBD1	TRBJ2-3	-	TGCGCCAGCGGCCCGACTCCCGGGACAGGGGCAGATACGCAGTATTTT	CASGPTPGTGADTQYF
TRBV6-5	TRBD2	TRBJ2-7	-	TGTGCCAGCAAAACTAGCGGGACCTACGAGCAGTACTTC	CASKTSGTYEQYF
TRBV5-1	-	TRBJ1-1	-	TGCGCCAGCAGCTTAGGAGATTATGTGGGCACTGAAGCTTTCTTT	CASSLGDYVGTEAFF
TRBV10-3	TRBD2	TRBJ2-7	-	TGTGCCATCGAGACTAGCGGTAACGAGCAGTACTTC	CAIETSGNEQYF
TRBV2	-	TRBJ1-1	-	TGTGCCAGCAGCGAGGACAGAGCGAACACTGAAGCTTTCTTT	CASSEDRANTEAFF
TRBV23-1	-	TRBJ1-1	-	TGCGCCAGCAGTCAGGCGGCGACTGAAGCTTTCTTT	CASSQAATEAFF
TRBV10-3	TRBD2	TRBJ2-7	-	TGTGCCATCACCAAGACTAGCGGGAGTAACGAGCAGTACTTC	CAITKTSGSNEQYF
TRBV19	-	TRBJ2-7	-	TGTGCCAGTAGTATAGACAGGGGACGACGCTACGAGCAGTACTTC	CASSIDRGRRYEQYF
TRBV2	-	TRBJ2-7	-	TGTGCCAGCAGTGGAGAACTCGAGCAGTACTTC	CASSGELEQYF
TRBV6-5	-	TRBJ2-5	-	TGTGCCAGCACGGTGACAGCCGGGGAGACCCAGTACTTC	CASTVTAGETQYF
TRBV4-3	TRBD2	TRBJ2-3	-	TGCGCCAGCAGCCAAAGGAGGACTGGAGCTAGCGGGGATACGCAGTATTTT	CASSQRRTGASGDTQYF
TRBV29-1	-	TRBJ1-2	-	TGCAGCGTTGTTGACAGAAACTATGGCTACACCTTC	CSVVDRNYGYTF
TRBV10-3	TRBD1	TRBJ1-1	-	TGTGCCACCGAGGCGACAGGGGCTAATAGTGAAGCTTTCTTT	CATEATGANSEAFF
TRBV5-1	-	TRBJ1-1	-	TGCGCCAGCAGCTTCCAGGGTATGAACACTGAAGCTTTCTTT	CASSFQGMNTEAFF
TRBV25-1	TRBD1	TRBJ2-1	-	TGTGCCAGCAGTCCACCGGGACAGGGGGCACATGAGCAGTTCTTC	CASSPPGQGAHEQFF
TRBV7-2	TRBD2	TRBJ2-6	-	TGTGCCAGCAGGACTAGCGGGAGGGCCGTCGGGGCCAACGTCCTGACTTTC	CASRTSGRAVGANVLTF
TRBV6-4	-	TRBJ2-2	-	TGTGCCAGCAGCACAGATCTCACCGGGGAGCTGTTTTTT	CASSTDLTGELFF
TRBV27	-	TRBJ2-7	-	TGTGCCAGCAGTTTCACAGGGCCTGGCTACGAGCAGTACTTC	CASSFTGPGYEQYF
TRBV4-1	TRBD2	TRBJ2-1	-	TGCGCCAGCAGCCAAGTAGCGGGGGCCTACAATGAGCAGTTCTTC	CASSQVAGAYNEQFF
TRBV6-5	TRBD2	TRBJ2-3	-	TGTGCCAGCAGATCCCCGGTAGCGGGAGAGGATACGCAGTATTTT	CASRSPVAGEDTQYF
TRBV27	-	TRBJ2-7	-	TGTGCCAGCAGTCTCTTGAACGGGAACAGACACTTC	CASSLLNGNRHF
TRBV30	-	TRBJ1-3	-	TGTGCCTGGAGTACTAGGACAGTCTCTGGAAACACCATATATTTT	CAWSTRTVSGNTIYF
TRBV9	TRBD1	TRBJ1-2	-	TGTGCCAGCAGCGTAGGGGGGGACAGCGAATTCTCGAACTATGGCTACACCTTC	CASSVGGDSEFSNYGYTF
TRBV6-1	TRBD1	TRBJ1-2	-	TGTGCCAGCAGTGAAGCTATCGGGACAGGGGGCGATGGCTACACCTTC	CASSEAIGTGGDGYTF
TRBV3-1/TRBV3-2	-	TRBJ1-2	-	TGTGCCAGCAGCCAAAGGGGGTATGACTATGGCTACACCTTC	CASSQRGYDYGYTF
TRBV12-3/TRBV12-4	-	TRBJ1-1	once	TGTGCCAGCAGATACAGGAACACTGAAGCTTTCTTT	CASRYRNTEAFF
TRBV12-3/TRBV12-4	-	TRBJ1-1	-	TGTGCCAGCAGTTCTCAGGGGAGCACTGAAGCTTTCTTT	CASSSQGSTEAFF
TRBV29-1	-	TRBJ2-7	-	TGCAGCGTTGAGGGACAAGGCCTAGTAGGGGAGCAGTACTTC	CSVEGQGLVGEQYF
TRBV25-1	TRBD2	TRBJ2-2	-	TGTGCCAGCAGTGGGACTAGCGGGGCTAGCACCGGGGAGCTGTTTTTT	CASSGTSGASTGELFF
TRBV11-2	TRBD2	TRBJ2-1	-	TGTGCCAGCAGCTCCCCGGGACTAGCCGTCAATGAGCAGTTCTTC	CASSSPGLAVNEQFF
TRBV9	-	TRBJ1-1	once	TGTGCCAGCAGCGTGGGGGGTCAGACTGAAGCTTTCTTT	CASSVGGQTEAFF
TRBV10-3	TRBD1	TRBJ1-2	-	TGTGCCATCAGCGCCGGGACAGGGTATACCGGCTACACCTTC	CAISAGTGYTGYTF
TRBV5-6	-	TRBJ1-5	-	TGTGCCAGCAGCTCGGGGTACCATAGCAATCAGCCCCAGCATTTT	CASSSGYHSNQPQHF
TRBV15	-	TRBJ2-2	-	TGTGCCACCAGCAGCAGGGTCCCTTCGGCCGGGGAGCTGTTTTTT	CATSSRVPSAGELFF